These 21 T cell receptor beta chains were all obtained from the same sample, sequenced in a study of T cell responses to AZD1222 COVID-19 vaccine. TCRdb's copy holds only in-frame clones and misses some; the assay was immunoSEQ multiplex PCR. The sample includes 130,000 to 150,000 clones, around nine tenths of them seen just once. This material consisted of peripheral blood, taken on day 0 of AZD1222 vaccination. The receptors shown here come from an adult in good health.

This chain links TRBV28 with TRBJ2-7, with 7 bases that match TRBD2. The germline gives CDR1 MDHEN, CDR2 SYDVKM. Germline trimming cut 7 bases from V and 0 bases from J; bases unmatched to any gene: 6. There are 14 residues in the CDR3. The DNA for the CDR3 is TGTGCCAGCAATCCCGGGACTACCTCCTACGAGCAGTACTTC. The encoded protein is CASNPGTTSYEQYF.

The gene calls are TRBV4-1 and TRBJ1-5, with TRBD1 matching 9 bases. Trimming took 2 bases from V and 10 from J; bases not matched to a gene: 9. Germline CDR1 MGHRA, CDR2 YSYEKL. The CDR3 contains 15 residues. The CDR3 protein is CASSQTGTGSEPQHF. In DNA, the CDR3 is TGCGCCAGCAGCCAAACCGGGACAGGGTCCGAACCCCAGCATTTT.

The chain employs TRBV27 and TRBJ2-1; 9 positions agree with TRBD2. The CDR3 totals 16 residues. Looked up from germline, CDR1 is MNHEY and CDR2 is SMNVEV (reference sequence). Germline trimming cut 1 base from V and 8 bases from J; bases unmatched to any gene: 9. The CDR3 here is CASSLYPSGNVDEQFF. The DNA of the CDR3 is TGTGCCAGCAGTTTATACCCTAGCGGGAATGTGGATGAGCAGTTCTTC.

The chain uses TRBV29-1 and TRBJ2-5; 9 nucleotides align to TRBD1. CDR3 size: 14 residues. The V segment lost 4 bases and the J segment 4 bases; nucleotides outside the gene matches: 7. Germline V CDR1 and CDR2: SQVTM, ANQGSEA. CDR3: CSVGRDRDRETQYF. The DNA of the CDR3 is TGCAGCGTTGGCCGGGACAGGGATCGAGAGACCCAGTACTTC.

This rearrangement joins TRBV14 to TRBJ1-1; D is undetermined. The CDR3 is 15 residues long. CDR1 SGHDN and CDR2 FVKESK come from the germline V gene. Trimming stripped 0 bases from V and 1 base from J, with 9 bases between. CDR3 DNA: TGTGCCAGCAGCCAAGATCTTTTGCGGAACACTGAAGCTTTCTTT. Protein product: CASSQDLLRNTEAFF.

V usage is TRBV19 and J usage is TRBJ1-5; TRBD1 is a possible D gene (5 bases). The CDR3 contains 15 residues. Trimming shortened V by 1 base and J by 6 bases, and 13 bases separated the two germline ends. The germline gives CDR1 LNHDA, CDR2 SQIVND (reference sequence). The CDR3 region is CASSIVGAASQPQHF. The CDR3 DNA reads as TGTGCCAGTAGTATAGTCGGGGCAGCTTCTCAGCCCCAGCATTTT.

CDR3 loop: CASSLFDFGEQYF. CDR3 in DNA: TGTGCCAGCAGCTTATTTGACTTTGGTGAGCAGTACTTC. The chain carries TRBV7-2 and TRBJ2-7; D not certain. The CDR3 spans 13 residues. V was clipped by 2 bases and J by 7 bases, with 12 bases between them. CDR1 is SGHTA, CDR2 FQGNSA, per germline.

The chain combines TRBV25-1 with TRBJ2-1; tentatively, D is TRBD2 (6 bases). V shed 7 bases and J shed 7 bases, with 8 bases lying between them. The CDR3 runs 11 residues. Germline V gene data show CDR1 as MGHDK and CDR2 as SYGVNS. The CDR3 loop is CASTGGNEQFF. The CDR3 nucleotides are TGTGCCAGCACCGGGGGAAATGAGCAGTTCTTC.

The J gene is TRBJ2-7, the V gene TRBV7-2, with TRBD2 matching over 8 bases. Germline V gives CDR1 SGHTA, CDR2 FQGNSA. V lost 5 bases and J lost 1; bases outside the gene matches: 7. The CDR3 spans 15 residues. The CDR3 nucleotides read TGTGCCAGCAGCAAGGGACTAGGACCTTCCTACGAGCAGTACTTC. Translation: CASSKGLGPSYEQYF.

The chain combines TRBV24-1 with TRBJ1-2; no firm D call. The CDR3 is 15 amino acids. V gave up 4 bases and J gave up 0 bases, with 11 bases separating them. Germline V gene data show CDR1 as KGHDR and CDR2 as SFDVKD. In DNA, the CDR3 is TGTGCCACCAGTGACCCGGACGGTCCTAACTATGGCTACACCTTC. Translating it yields CATSDPDGPNYGYTF.

This chain connects TRBV27 to TRBJ2-3, with TRBD2 matching 9 bases. The junction had 9 bases not matched to a gene; V was cut back by 2 bases and J by 0 bases. Germline loops: CDR1 MNHEY, CDR2 SMNVEV (reference sequence). The CDR3 sequence is 18 residues long. Here the CDR3 DNA reads TGTGCCAGCAGTTTAATGAGTAGCGGGGGCCTTAGCACAGATACGCAGTATTTT. This gives the protein CASSLMSSGGLSTDTQYF.

The V gene is TRBV19, the J gene TRBJ1-3; D remains ambiguous. Trimming shortened V by 6 bases and J by 0 bases, and 9 bases separated the two germline ends. Germline V gives CDR1 LNHDA, CDR2 SQIVND (reference sequence). The length of the CDR3 is 14 residues. CDR3 nucleotide sequence: TGTGCCAGTAGATTTGAGGACTCTGGAAACACCATATATTTT. This encodes CASRFEDSGNTIYF.

The chain links TRBV5-1 to TRBJ1-2; D gene unclear. CDR3 length: 13 residues. Trimming left V 0 bases short and J 8 bases short, with 11 bases between. Per the germline V gene, CDR1 is SGHRS and CDR2 is YFSETQ. CDR3 residues: CASSLGGARGYTF. Written as DNA, the CDR3 is TGCGCCAGCAGCTTGGGAGGCGCCCGGGGCTACACCTTC.

A single count supports this clone. The chain combines TRBV5-6 with TRBJ2-2, with D tentatively TRBD1 (5 bases). Between the trimmed V and J ends, which lost 0 bases and 3 bases, there was a span of 9 bases. From germline, CDR1 is SGHDT and CDR2 YYEEEE. The CDR3 runs to 15 residues. The CDR3 loop reads CASSLVQGDTGELFF. CDR3 DNA sequence: TGTGCCAGCAGCTTGGTCCAAGGGGACACCGGGGAGCTGTTTTTT.

This sequence joins TRBV9 and TRBJ1-1; D is perhaps TRBD1 (5 bases). The CDR3 totals 16 residues. V lost 7 bases and J 3 bases, leaving 22 bases between the germline ends. Germline CDR1 reads SGDLS; CDR2 reads YYNGEE. CDR3 DNA: TGTGCCAGCGGCAGTCTGGGGACTCGTGGCGACACTGAAGCTTTCTTT. Translating gives CASGSLGTRGDTEAFF.

V and J are TRBV5-8 and TRBJ2-7; D gene ambiguous. The V gene lost 2 bases and the J gene lost 6 bases, with 15 bases spanning the gap. The CDR3 loop spans 14 amino acids. In germline, CDR1 is SGHTS, CDR2 YDEGEE. The CDR3 sequence is CASSFRSSFAEQYF. The DNA of the CDR3 is TGTGCCAGCAGCTTTCGTTCTTCGTTTGCCGAGCAGTACTTC.

V usage is TRBV9 and J usage is TRBJ2-2; D unresolved. CDR1 and CDR2 (germline): SGDLS, YYNGEE. There are 15 residues in the CDR3. V gave up 0 bases and J gave up 6 bases, with 12 bases separating them. This CDR3 reads CASSVGRHGSGELFF. DNA for the CDR3: TGTGCCAGCAGCGTAGGTCGGCACGGGTCCGGGGAGCTGTTTTTT. Full variable domain (remainder filled in from reference TRBV9 and TRBJ2-2): DSGVTQTPKHLITATGQRVTLRCSPRSGDLSVYWYQQSLDQGLQFLIQYYNGEERAKGNILERFSAQQFPDLHSELNLSSLELGDSALYFCASSVGRHGSGELFFGEGSRLTVL.

The genes are TRBV12-3 or TRBV12-4 and TRBJ1-4; possibly TRBD1 for D (5 bases). The CDR3 consists of 13 residues. The germline V and J ends were trimmed by 4 bases and 8 bases, with 11 bases remaining between them. The CDR3 nucleotides read TGTGCCAGCAGTTCCCCCCCAGGGGAAAAACTGTTTTTT. Its translation: CASSSPPGEKLFF.

The chain is built from TRBV24-1 and TRBJ2-1; D call uncertain. The ends were cut back, 7 bases at V and 4 bases at J, with 13 bases in the middle. CDR3 length: 14 residues. Germline values: CDR1 KGHDR, CDR2 SFDVKD. The CDR3 DNA reads as TGTGCCACCAGCGGTTCAGACTGGTACAATGAGCAGTTCTTC. Protein: CATSGSDWYNEQFF.

The CDR3 here is CASSSREGQPFNEQFF. The CDR3 DNA follows: TGTGCCAGCAGCTCACGAGAGGGACAGCCCTTTAATGAGCAGTTCTTC. The chain is built from TRBV5-6 and TRBJ2-1; TRBD1 agrees at 7 bases. This CDR3 comprises 16 residues. Germline trimming cut 3 bases from V and 7 bases from J; bases unmatched to any gene: 13. The germline V gene encodes CDR1 SGHDT and CDR2 YYEEEE. The whole variable domain, filled in from reference TRBV5-6 and TRBJ2-1, reads DAGVTQSPTHLIKTRGQQVTLRCSPKSGHDTVSWYQQALGQGPQFIFQYYEEEERQRGNFPDRFSGHQFPNYSSELNVNALLLGDSALYLCASSSREGQPFNEQFFGPGTRLTVL.

This clone has just one count. V and J are TRBV10-2 and TRBJ1-4; possible D gene TRBD1, 5 bases. CDR1 is WSHSY, CDR2 SAAADI, per germline. Trimming stripped 6 bases from V and 7 bases from J, with 15 bases between. This CDR3 has 14 residues. CDR3 DNA sequence: TGCGCCAGCAGCCTCCTGGGGCGCGGTGAAAAACTGTTTTTT. Protein: CASSLLGRGEKLFF.